This entry lists 7 T cell receptor beta chains sequenced from one sample in a study of blood T cell repertoires in COVID-19. Profiled with immunoSEQ multiplex PCR; TCRdb holds only in-frame clones, not every one. Found here are hundreds of thousands of clones, roughly 88% of them singletons; the top ten hold roughly an eighth. Sequencing used peripheral blood. These receptors came from a woman in her fifties or sixties with COVID-19, enrolled during active disease.

The rearrangement links TRBV30 to TRBJ1-1; TRBD1 matches at 8 bases. Germline trimming cut 5 bases from V and 5 bases from J; bases unmatched to any gene: 7. CDR1 GTSNPN and CDR2 SVGIG come from the germline V gene (reference sequence). The CDR3 loop spans 13 amino acids. This CDR3 reads CAWDYRGGTEAFF. For the CDR3, the DNA is TGTGCCTGGGATTACAGGGGGGGGACTGAAGCTTTCTTT.

The chain has TRBV19 and TRBJ1-6; D gene unclear. Germline V gene data show CDR1 as LNHDA and CDR2 as SQIVND (reference sequence). Deletions cut 1 base from V and 5 bases from J, with 9 bases between. The CDR3 is made up of 15 amino acids. The CDR3, as DNA: TGTGCCAGTAGTATAGCGGGATTCCATAATTCACCCCTCCACTTT. This encodes CASSIAGFHNSPLHF.

The gene calls are TRBV9 and TRBJ2-5; D may be TRBD2 (7 bases). The germline gives CDR1 SGDLS, CDR2 YYNGEE. The CDR3 is 15 amino acids. V dropped 0 bases and J dropped 4 bases, with 13 bases sitting between them. DNA of the CDR3: TGTGCCAGCAGCGTAGACGGGGGGCGAGGAGAGACCCAGTACTTC. This translates into CASSVDGGRGETQYF.

This clone appeared a single time. The rearrangement uses TRBV11-3 and TRBJ1-1, with unresolved D. The CDR3 contains 13 residues. The germline V and J ends were trimmed by 5 bases and 1 base, with 8 bases remaining between them. The germline V gene encodes CDR1 SGHNT and CDR2 YENEEA. CDR3 in DNA: TGTGCCAGCAGCCTCGTTCCGAACACTGAAGCTTTCTTT. As protein: CASSLVPNTEAFF.

This clone showed up just once. The gene calls are TRBV19 and TRBJ2-7, with a tentative D call TRBD1 (6 bases). This CDR3 contains 12 residues. Looked up from germline, CDR1 is LNHDA and CDR2 is SQIVND (reference sequence). Trimming removed 3 bases from V and 6 bases from J, with 9 bases in between. The CDR3: CASSMGQTEQYF. The CDR3 DNA reads TGTGCCAGTAGTATGGGACAAACCGAGCAGTACTTC.

The rearrangement uses TRBV18 and TRBJ2-7; 7 bases are shared with TRBD1. The CDR3 loop spans 16 amino acids. Trimming removed 3 bases from V and 9 bases from J; junction bases left unmatched: 17. Germline assignment: CDR1 KGHSH and CDR2 LQKENI. The CDR3 spells CASSPSLGDRSALQYF. In nucleotides, the CDR3 is TGTGCCAGCTCACCGTCGTTAGGGGACAGAAGCGCACTGCAGTACTTC.

CDR3 sequence: CASSPLSTGDTEAFF. The CDR3 nucleotides read TGTGCCAGCTCACCACTAAGTACAGGGGACACTGAAGCTTTCTTT. This sequence joins TRBV18 and TRBJ1-1; 7 nucleotides align to TRBD1. Germline CDR1 is KGHSH and CDR2 is LQKENI. The CDR3 has 15 residues. After removal of 1 base from V and 3 bases from J, the junction contained 5 bases not matched to a gene.